The 7 T cell receptor beta chains below all came from one sample that was sequenced in a study of blood T cell repertoires in COVID-19. Clones were sequenced by immunoSEQ multiplex PCR, and TCRdb holds only the in-frame ones, with some missing. The profile shows approximately 250,000 clones, approximately 85% of them singletons. The specimen was PBMCs or T cells enriched from blood (not recorded which). The receptors here all came from a young woman who had recovered from COVID-19.

The chain recombines TRBV15 with TRBJ1-2; D ambiguous. CDR1 is LNHNV and CDR2 is YYDKDF in the germline V gene (reference sequence). The CDR3 sequence is 15 residues long. V was trimmed by 1 base and J by 5 bases, leaving 14 bases between them. CDR3 sequence: CATSRVPPNMYGYTF. The CDR3 DNA is TGTGCCACCAGCAGAGTACCACCAAACATGTATGGCTACACCTTC.

The gene calls are TRBV7-2 and TRBJ1-2; D unclear. Germline CDR1 SGHTA, CDR2 FQGNSA. This CDR3 is 15 amino acids long. V dropped 5 bases and J dropped 0 bases, with 13 bases sitting between them. CDR3 amino acids: CASSPSANPNYGYTF. The CDR3 DNA reads as TGTGCCAGCAGCCCCTCTGCGAATCCTAACTATGGCTACACCTTC. The variable domain in full, completed from reference TRBV7-2 and TRBJ1-2, reads GAGVSQSPSNKVTEKGKDVELRCDPISGHTALYWYRQSLGQGLEFLIYFQGNSAPDKSGLPSDRFSAERTGGSVSTLTIQRTQQEDSAVYLCASSPSANPNYGYTFGSGTRLTVV.

This clone turned up a few times. V gene TRBV5-1 combines with J gene TRBJ2-7; the D gene is possibly TRBD2 (5 bases). The CDR3 is made up of 13 amino acids. The V end lost 0 bases, the J end lost 5 bases, and 9 bases lay between the germline ends. In germline, CDR1 is SGHRS, CDR2 YFSETQ. This CDR3 is CASSLDMGDEQYF. The DNA of the CDR3 is TGCGCCAGCAGCTTGGACATGGGAGACGAGCAGTACTTC.

This clone has a single count. The V and J genes are TRBV3-1 (or the pseudogene TRBV3-2) and TRBJ2-7, with 11 bases fitting TRBD2. The germline V gene encodes CDR1 LGHDT and CDR2 YNNKEL (reference sequence). The CDR3 is 16 amino acids. J lost 0 bases, V lost 3 bases, and 4 bases had no gene match. CDR3 bases: TGTGCCAGCAGCCAGGCTAGCGGGAGGACCTCCTACGAGCAGTACTTC. It yields the protein CASSQASGRTSYEQYF.

The rearrangement links TRBV19 to TRBJ1-2; 8 bases are a match to TRBD1. The V segment lost 5 bases and the J segment 6 bases; nucleotides outside the gene matches: 8. The CDR3 loop spans 14 amino acids. Germline V lookup: CDR1 LNHDA, CDR2 SQIVND (reference sequence). CDR3 nucleotide sequence: TGTGCCAGTAGTTCAGGGGGCGCGATTAATGGCTACACCTTC. The encoded protein is CASSSGGAINGYTF.

The V gene is TRBV7-2, the J gene TRBJ1-1, with 10 bases aligning to TRBD1. CDR1 and CDR2 from the germline V gene are SGHTA and FQGNSA. V was clipped by 8 bases and J by 1 base; unmatched bases: 4. The CDR3 sequence is 14 residues long. The CDR3 DNA sequence: TGTGCCAGCCGACAGGGGGCGAGGAACACTGAAGCTTTCTTT. Translated: CASRQGARNTEAFF.

A single count supports this clone. The chain uses TRBV4-1 and TRBJ2-5, with D possibly TRBD2 on 5 matching bases. This CDR3 has 17 residues. Per the germline V gene, CDR1 is MGHRA and CDR2 is YSYEKL. The V end was cut by 1 base, the J end by 5 bases, with 20 bases between. The CDR3 loop is CASSQVGSTRIRETQYF. CDR3 in DNA: TGCGCCAGCAGCCAAGTGGGTAGCACTAGGATCCGCGAGACCCAGTACTTC.